The rows below give T cell receptor beta chains drawn from one sample of a study of T cell responses to AZD1222 COVID-19 vaccine. Generated by immunoSEQ multiplex PCR, the TCRdb table keeps only in-frame clones and is missing some. The sample yields 100,000 to 150,000 clones, about 92% seen once. Sequences were derived from peripheral blood, sampled on day 0 of MenACWY control vaccination. Receptors were obtained from an adult in good health. Each CDR3 is given with its conserved first and last residue. Fields, in order: V gene, J gene, clone size, D gene, CDR3 DNA, CDR3 protein. A D gene is named only where the DNA matches it firmly. Clone sizes are given selectively: once, few, many, or a class where the clone is expanded.

TRBV2,TRBJ1-1,-,-,TGTGCCAGCAGTGAAGCGCTTAGTGGGAACACTGAAGCTTTCTTT,CASSEALSGNTEAFF
TRBV3-1/TRBV3-2,TRBJ2-2,-,TRBD2,TGTGCCAGCAGCCAAGAAAGGTTAGGGAGGGATAGATTCACGAACACCGGGGAGCTGTTTTTT,CASSQERLGRDRFTNTGELFF
TRBV6-5,TRBJ1-2,-,-,TGTGCCAGCAGTTATCACTCCGGGACGGAGTATGGCTACACCTTC,CASSYHSGTEYGYTF
TRBV18,TRBJ2-2,-,-,TGTGCCAGCTCACCACTCGGGGGAGGCCTAGTTCTCGCCGGGGAGCTGTTTTTT,CASSPLGGGLVLAGELFF
TRBV30,TRBJ1-2,-,-,TGTGCCTGGAGTGGGTTGGGGTTCTATGGCTACACCTTC,CAWSGLGFYGYTF
TRBV28,TRBJ1-6,-,TRBD1,TGTGCCAGCATTCCGGGACAGGTGAATTCACCCCTCCACTTT,CASIPGQVNSPLHF
TRBV18,TRBJ1-6,-,-,TGTGCCAGCTCAAACACAGGACCAAGGCAAAATAATTCACCCCTCCACTTT,CASSNTGPRQNNSPLHF
TRBV29-1,TRBJ2-7,few,-,TGCAGCATTCTGGGATACTACGAGCAGTACTTC,CSILGYYEQYF
TRBV5-6,TRBJ1-2,-,-,TGTGCCAGCAGCCGGGACGGGATTTACTATGGCTACACCTTC,CASSRDGIYYGYTF
TRBV3-1/TRBV3-2,TRBJ2-3,once,-,TGTGCCAGCAGCCAAGCATTAGATACGCAGTATTTT,CASSQALDTQYF
TRBV19,TRBJ1-3,-,-,TGTGCCAGTAGTGTCCTCCTCGACGACACCATATATTTT,CASSVLLDDTIYF
TRBV6-2/TRBV6-3,TRBJ2-1,-,TRBD1,TGTGCCAGCAGTTACTCGGCTGACAGGGGGCTCTACAATGAGCAGTTCTTC,CASSYSADRGLYNEQFF
TRBV28,TRBJ2-5,-,-,TGTGCCAGCAGTCAAAGGTTGGGAAAGGTAGGAGAGACCCAGTACTTC,CASSQRLGKVGETQYF
TRBV18,TRBJ2-7,-,-,TGTGCCAGCTCACCCGAGCAGTACTTC,CASSPEQYF
TRBV6-2/TRBV6-3,TRBJ2-5,-,TRBD2,TGTGCCAGCAGTTATACCCCCGATTGGAGCGGGGGGCGAGAGACCCAGTACTTC,CASSYTPDWSGGRETQYF
TRBV5-1,TRBJ2-7,-,-,TGCGCCAGCAGCTTTGAAGGGAACGGCGAGCAGTACTTC,CASSFEGNGEQYF
TRBV5-6,TRBJ1-4,-,TRBD1,TGTGCCAGCAGCACGATTCGGACAGGGGCCCTTAATGAAAAACTGTTTTTT,CASSTIRTGALNEKLFF
TRBV18,TRBJ1-1,-,TRBD1,TGTGCCAGCTCACATGGGACAGGGCCATTGAACACTGAAGCTTTCTTT,CASSHGTGPLNTEAFF
TRBV11-3,TRBJ2-7,-,TRBD2,TGTGCCAGCAGCCTAGGAGAGACTAGCCGTAAGACCTACGAGCAGTACTTC,CASSLGETSRKTYEQYF
TRBV7-2,TRBJ2-5,-,TRBD2,TGTGCCAGCAGCCAAGGACTAGCCCAAGAGACCCAGTACTTC,CASSQGLAQETQYF
TRBV5-6,TRBJ2-2,-,TRBD1,TGTGCCAGCACCGCGGACAGGGGGCTTGGCGGGGAGCTGTTTTTT,CASTADRGLGGELFF
TRBV6-2/TRBV6-3,TRBJ1-6,-,TRBD1,TGTGCCAGCAGTACCGTTACAGGGGCGCTAAGTAATTCACCCCTCCACTTT,CASSTVTGALSNSPLHF
TRBV28,TRBJ2-4,few,TRBD2,TGTGCCAGCAGTTTTTTAGCGGGGGGTCTAGCCAAAAACATTCAGTACTTC,CASSFLAGGLAKNIQYF
TRBV15,TRBJ2-5,-,-,TGTGCCACCAGCAGAGATTACCCGACGGGACCCCAACGGGAGACCCAGTACTTC,CATSRDYPTGPQRETQYF
TRBV12-3/TRBV12-4,TRBJ1-2,-,-,TGTGCCAGCAGTTCTCGAAACCTACAGGACACCTTC,CASSSRNLQDTF
TRBV6-5,TRBJ1-4,-,-,TGTGCCAGCAGTTACGGACCGATTAATGAAAAACTGTTTTTT,CASSYGPINEKLFF
TRBV5-1,TRBJ2-5,-,-,TGCGCCAGCAGCTTGGTGTCGGGGGTCGAGACCCAGTACTTC,CASSLVSGVETQYF
TRBV27,TRBJ1-1,-,-,TGTGCCACCATTCTCTTTCAGGGGTTTAGCACTGAAGCTTTCTTT,CATILFQGFSTEAFF
TRBV11-2,TRBJ1-2,-,TRBD1,TGTGCCAGCAGCGTGACAGGGAACTATGGCTACACCTTC,CASSVTGNYGYTF
TRBV5-1,TRBJ2-2,-,-,TGCGCCAGCAATGGGCAGGGGAACACCGGGGAGCTGTTTTTT,CASNGQGNTGELFF
TRBV15,TRBJ1-5,-,TRBD1,TGTGCCACCAGCAGAGATATGGGACAGGGTGGTCAGCCCCAGCATTTT,CATSRDMGQGGQPQHF
TRBV5-1,TRBJ2-3,-,TRBD2,TGCGCCAGCAGCTACGGACTAGCGGGAGATGCAGATACGCAGTATTTT,CASSYGLAGDADTQYF
TRBV3-1/TRBV3-2,TRBJ1-3,-,TRBD1,TGTGCCAGCAGGGGACAGGGCTTTGGAAACACCATATATTTT,CASRGQGFGNTIYF
TRBV19,TRBJ1-1,-,-,TGTGCCAGTAGCAGTATTCGGGGGATGAACACTGAAGCTTTCTTT,CASSSIRGMNTEAFF
TRBV5-1,TRBJ1-1,-,TRBD1,TGCGCCAGCAGCGACGACAGGGGGCACACTGAAGCTTTCTTT,CASSDDRGHTEAFF
TRBV3-1/TRBV3-2,TRBJ2-7,-,-,TGTGCCAGCAGCCAAGGTACCCCTTCCTCTTTTTACGAGCAGTACTTC,CASSQGTPSSFYEQYF
TRBV6-5,TRBJ1-2,-,-,TGTGCCAGCAGTTACGATCGGAAAACTAACTATGGCTACACCTTC,CASSYDRKTNYGYTF
TRBV18,TRBJ2-3,once,TRBD1,TGTGCCAGCTCACCGAGGGACAGGGGAAGCACAGATACGCAGTATTTT,CASSPRDRGSTDTQYF
TRBV7-6,TRBJ2-7,-,TRBD1,TGTGCCAGCAGCATCCGGACAGGACTCTACGAGCAGTACTTC,CASSIRTGLYEQYF
TRBV7-2,TRBJ2-1,once,-,TGTGCCAGCAGCTTAGGCCCGAGCTTTAACAATGAGCAGTTCTTC,CASSLGPSFNNEQFF
TRBV11-2,TRBJ2-1,-,TRBD2,TGTGCCAGCAGCGACGGACCCGCTAGCGGGGGGAAGCAGTTCTTC,CASSDGPASGGKQFF
TRBV19,TRBJ1-5,-,-,TGTGCCAGTAGTACGTGGACCTCGTCGCGCAATCAGCCCCAGCATTTT,CASSTWTSSRNQPQHF
TRBV24-1,TRBJ1-1,-,-,TGTGCCACCAGTGATTTGACCGGGACAGCTTTCTTT,CATSDLTGTAFF
TRBV24-1,TRBJ2-2,once,TRBD2,TGTGCCACCAGTGATTCGGGACTAGCGGGGACCTACACCGGGGAGCTGTTTTTT,CATSDSGLAGTYTGELFF
TRBV7-2,TRBJ2-2,-,-,TGTGCCAGCAGCGCCCCTGACACCGGGGAGCTGTTTTTT,CASSAPDTGELFF
TRBV7-9,TRBJ2-1,-,TRBD1,TGTGCCAGCAGCTATCGGACAGGGGGTTACTACAATGAGCAGTTCTTC,CASSYRTGGYYNEQFF
TRBV28,TRBJ2-2,-,-,TGTGCCAGCAGTTTTCCCTACGCGAACACCGGGGAGCTGTTTTTT,CASSFPYANTGELFF
TRBV4-1,TRBJ2-3,-,TRBD2,TGCGCCAGCAGCCTTCCCCCTGCCGGGGGGGCGAGGACAGATACGCAGTATTTT,CASSLPPAGGARTDTQYF
TRBV27,TRBJ1-1,-,-,TGTGCCAGCAGTTTATCCCCCAAGAACACTGAAGCTTTCTTT,CASSLSPKNTEAFF
TRBV28,TRBJ1-5,-,-,TGTGCCATCCAGACGGTTAATAGCAATCAGCCCCAGCATTTT,CAIQTVNSNQPQHF
TRBV21-1,TRBJ2-6,-,-,TGTGCCAGCAGCAAAGTCTTGGCCTTAAACTCCTCTGGGGCCAACGTCCTGACTTTC,CASSKVLALNSSGANVLTF
TRBV2,TRBJ1-1,few,-,TGTGCCAGCAGTGAAGGTCCGGGCCGGAACACTGAAGCTTTCTTT,CASSEGPGRNTEAFF
TRBV25-1,TRBJ2-1,-,TRBD1,TGTGCCAGCAGTGTCCCTGGGGGACAGGGGGCCCGTGAGCAGTTCTTC,CASSVPGGQGAREQFF
TRBV30,TRBJ2-7,-,-,TGTGCCTGGATGGGACATACCTACGAGCAGTACTTC,CAWMGHTYEQYF
TRBV11-2,TRBJ1-1,-,-,TGTGCCAGCAGCTTAGATGGGCCGACCCTAGCTTTCTTT,CASSLDGPTLAFF
TRBV2,TRBJ1-1,-,-,TGTGCCAGCAGTGAGCGGGGGGCGCGTCGAGCTTTCTTT,CASSERGARRAFF